A single sample gave rise to the 7 T cell receptor beta chains below, sequenced in a study of cytomegalovirus exposure and HLA in healthy donors. PCR employed 60 Vbeta and 13 Jbeta primers. Clones were sequenced by immunoSEQ multiplex PCR, and TCRdb holds only the in-frame ones, with some missing. The profile shows 90,000 to 120,000 clones, around 85% of them singletons. Sequenced: PBMCs. These TCRs come from a man in his thirties or forties in good health and CMV-seronegative.

This clone has only one observation. The chain joins TRBV19 to TRBJ1-5, with D maybe TRBD1 (6 bases). Germline lookup yields CDR1 LNHDA and CDR2 SQIVND (reference sequence). This CDR3 is 14 amino acids long. V lost 5 bases and J lost 11, with 19 bases in between. The CDR3 coding sequence is TGTGCCAGTAGTCTACAGGGTGTCGCGGCTGCCCAGCATTTT. Translation: CASSLQGVAAAQHF.

This chain links TRBV28 with TRBJ1-2; the D gene is possibly TRBD1 (6 bases). Trimming took off 5 bases at V and 6 bases at J, with 16 bases between the two ends. CDR1 is MDHEN and CDR2 is SYDVKM in the germline V gene. The CDR3 has 14 residues. CDR3 coding DNA: TGTGCCAGCAGTCTTGGGGGGGGCTCGGATGGCTACACCTTC. As protein: CASSLGGGSDGYTF.

The chain is built from TRBV5-1 and TRBJ1-1; D is uncertain. This CDR3 is 14 amino acids long. Germline V lookup: CDR1 SGHRS, CDR2 YFSETQ. Trimming removed 1 base from V and 2 bases from J, with 9 bases in between. CDR3 nucleotides: TGCGCCAGCAGCTTGTTACAGACAAACACTGAAGCTTTCTTT. This sequence encodes CASSLLQTNTEAFF.

There are a few counts of this clone. The chain has TRBV2 and TRBJ2-2; TRBD1 agrees at 9 bases. In germline, CDR1 is SNHLY, CDR2 FYNNEI. V gave up 6 bases and J gave up 4 bases; unmatched junction bases: 3. The CDR3 runs 14 residues. The CDR3 nucleotides are TGTGCCAGCAGCGGGACAGGGTCCACCGGGGAGCTGTTTTTT. Protein product: CASSGTGSTGELFF.

J is TRBJ2-5 and V is TRBV6-5, with D maybe TRBD2 (5 bases). Trimming cost V 5 bases and J 4 bases, with 14 bases left between them. The germline gives CDR1 MNHEY, CDR2 SVGAGI. The CDR3 is made up of 14 amino acids. The chain's CDR3 is CASSSGGRVETQYF. CDR3 sequence (DNA): TGTGCCAGCAGTAGTGGTGGGCGGGTAGAGACCCAGTACTTC.

There are a few counts of this clone. The chain links TRBV28 to TRBJ1-3; D call uncertain. Trimming pared 3 bases from V and 3 bases from J, leaving 9 bases between. CDR1 and CDR2 from the germline V gene are MDHEN and SYDVKM. The CDR3 runs to 14 residues. The CDR3 spells CASSFLGSGNTIYF. CDR3 in DNA: TGTGCCAGCAGTTTTCTTGGTAGTGGAAACACCATATATTTT.

The chain carries TRBV6-5 and TRBJ1-3; the match to TRBD1 covers 9 bases. CDR3 length: 16 amino acids. V lost 4 bases to trimming and J lost 0 bases; unmatched junction nucleotides: 4. Germline lookup yields CDR1 MNHEY and CDR2 SVGAGI. The CDR3: CASSLSGQGSGNTIYF. For the CDR3, the DNA is TGTGCCAGCAGTTTATCGGGACAGGGCTCTGGAAACACCATATATTTT.